A single sample is the source of the 25 T cell receptor beta chains below, sequenced in a study of T cell repertoires in ileal Crohn's disease. The assay was immunoSEQ multiplex PCR, and TCRdb's table has in-frame clones only and misses some. The sample holds about 11,000 clones, roughly 72% seen once. The sample's time point: neoterminal ileum biopsy at postoperative endoscopy, about 6 months after surgery. Source material: ileal tissue. The receptors derive from an adult with Crohn's disease.

The chain uses TRBV6-5 and TRBJ1-2; possible D gene TRBD1, 5 bases. Trimming pared 5 bases from V and 4 bases from J, leaving 17 bases between. This CDR3 region has 15 residues. Germline assignment: CDR1 MNHEY and CDR2 SVGAGI. The DNA of the CDR3 is TGTGCCAGCAGTAAGGGGCCAGTTCAGCTCTATGGCTACACCTTC. Its protein is CASSKGPVQLYGYTF.

The chain joins TRBV6-6 to TRBJ1-4; 9 nucleotides agree with TRBD1. This CDR3 contains 13 residues. V lost 6 bases and J lost 7; bases outside the gene matches: 3. Germline V gene lookup returns CDR1 MNHNY and CDR2 SVGAGI (reference sequence). The CDR3 region is CASSPQGAEKLFF. The CDR3 DNA reads TGTGCCAGCAGCCCACAGGGGGCTGAAAAACTGTTTTTT.

The chain combines TRBV5-4 with TRBJ2-5; the D is unclear. Germline V CDR1 and CDR2: SGHNT, YYREEE (reference sequence). Trimming took off 0 bases at V and 11 bases at J, with 8 bases between the two ends. This CDR3 comprises 11 residues. The CDR3 coding sequence is TGTGCCAGCAGCTTGGATGAGGAGCAGTACTTC. Its translation is CASSLDEEQYF.

Turning to this clone: This same CDR3 is encoded by further DNA sequences in the sample. The V gene is TRBV29-1, the J gene TRBJ1-5; 8 nucleotides match TRBD1. V was pared by 6 bases and J by 7 bases, with 5 bases of the junction left unmatched. CDR3 size: 12 residues. Germline loops: CDR1 SQVTM, CDR2 ANQGSEA. The CDR3 reads CSVRQGNQPQHF. DNA of the CDR3: TGCAGCGTGAGACAGGGGAACCAGCCCCAGCATTTT.

The J gene is TRBJ1-1, the V gene TRBV4-1, with 7 bases identical to TRBD1. Germline V gene sequence: CDR1 MGHRA, CDR2 YSYEKL. The V and J ends lost 4 bases and 1 base, in that order; junction bases with no gene match: 6. This CDR3 comprises 15 residues. CDR3 sequence: CASSPNRGQNTEAFF. Written as DNA, the CDR3 is TGCGCCAGCAGCCCTAACAGGGGACAGAACACTGAAGCTTTCTTT.

This clone appeared a single time. The chain joins TRBV28 to TRBJ2-7; TRBD2 is a possible D gene (6 bases). Germline V lookup: CDR1 MDHEN, CDR2 SYDVKM. The CDR3 contains 16 residues. V gave up 4 bases and J gave up 9 bases, with 25 bases separating them. The CDR3 sequence: CASSSARWGEIGLQYF. As DNA, the CDR3 is TGTGCCAGCAGTTCCGCTCGTTGGGGGGAAATAGGGTTGCAGTACTTC. The variable domain in full, completed from reference TRBV28 and TRBJ2-7, reads DVKVTQSSRYLVKRTGEKVFLECVQDMDHENMFWYRQDPGLGLRLIYFSYDVKMKEKGDIPEGYSVSREKKERFSLILESASTNQTSMYLCASSSARWGEIGLQYFGPGTRLTVT.

The chain has TRBV15 and TRBJ1-1; D might be TRBD1 (5 bases). CDR1 is LNHNV and CDR2 is YYDKDF in the germline V gene (reference sequence). The CDR3 runs to 15 residues. V was trimmed by 0 bases and J by 2 bases, leaving 10 bases between them. The CDR3 loop is CATSRDLGRNTEAFF. In DNA, the CDR3 is TGTGCCACCAGCAGAGATCTGGGGCGAAACACTGAAGCTTTCTTT.

This chain links TRBV7-2 with TRBJ2-7; D is unresolved. The CDR3 has 13 residues. From germline, CDR1 is SGHTA and CDR2 FQGNSA. The germline V and J ends were trimmed by 1 base and 6 bases, with 10 bases remaining between them. CDR3 in DNA: TGTGCCAGCAGCTTAGTCCCGAGCTCCGAGCAGTACTTC. Its protein product is CASSLVPSSEQYF.

This clone has only a few counts. V is TRBV18 and J is TRBJ1-2; D gene unclear. The CDR3 totals 13 residues. The germline V and J ends were trimmed by 3 bases and 8 bases, with 13 bases remaining between them. Germline V CDR1 and CDR2: KGHSH, LQKENI. CDR3 in amino acids: CASSPLRGDGYTF. CDR3 DNA: TGTGCCAGCTCACCCCTCCGAGGAGACGGCTACACCTTC.

By sample fraction, this clone is large. The chain is built from TRBV19 and TRBJ1-1; 12 nucleotides line up with TRBD1. CDR1 and CDR2 from the germline V gene are LNHDA and SQIVND (reference sequence). The CDR3 loop spans 20 amino acids. With V trimmed by 0 bases and J by 1 base, 12 bases remained unmatched. This chain's CDR3 is CASSIDLGQGASRENTEAFF. The CDR3 DNA reads TGTGCCAGTAGTATAGATCTGGGACAGGGGGCGAGTCGAGAGAACACTGAAGCTTTCTTT.

This chain joins TRBV6-1 and TRBJ1-2; 9 nucleotides align to TRBD1. This CDR3 spans 15 amino acids. Losses at the gene ends were 7 bases for V and 0 bases for J; bases not matched to a gene: 6. Germline-derived CDR1 and CDR2 are MNHNS and SASEGT. Written as DNA, the CDR3 is TGTGCCAGCATTACAGGGGGCCTAGCTAACTATGGCTACACCTTC. Translating gives CASITGGLANYGYTF.

The rearrangement links TRBV9 to TRBJ2-2, with a tentative D call TRBD1 (5 bases). CDR3 length: 16 amino acids. V was trimmed by 3 bases and J by 1 base, leaving 13 bases between them. The V gene's germline CDR1 is SGDLS and CDR2 YYNGEE. CDR3 protein: CASSARVRKNTGELFF. In DNA, the CDR3 is TGTGCCAGCAGCGCCAGGGTACGGAAGAACACCGGGGAGCTGTTTTTT.

The V gene is TRBV28, the J gene TRBJ2-7; TRBD1 is a possible D gene (7 bases). The ends were cut back, 6 bases at V and 6 bases at J, with 30 bases in the middle. CDR3 length equals 18 residues. Germline loops: CDR1 MDHEN, CDR2 SYDVKM. The CDR3 DNA follows: TGTGCCAGCAGCCCTGACTCGACAGGGAATTTCAGGAGGGGCGAGCAGTACTTC. It codes for CASSPDSTGNFRRGEQYF.

V is TRBV6-5 and J is TRBJ1-1; D unresolved. Germline CDR1 is MNHEY and CDR2 is SVGAGI. Trimming pared 6 bases from V and 1 base from J, leaving 15 bases between. The CDR3 extends over 15 amino acids. The CDR3 DNA is TGTGCCAGCAGCTACGACGTTCGGGGGAACACTGAAGCTTTCTTT. Amino acids: CASSYDVRGNTEAFF.

The V gene is TRBV5-5, the J gene TRBJ2-3; D gene unclear. The CDR3 has 14 residues. Germline CDR1 is SGHKS and CDR2 is YYEKEE (reference sequence). Trimming removed 0 bases at V and 3 bases at J, with 8 bases between. CDR3 sequence reads: CASSLGSYTDTQYF. The CDR3 DNA is TGTGCCAGCAGCTTGGGCAGTTATACAGATACGCAGTATTTT.

This clone has just one count. The V gene is TRBV18, the J gene TRBJ1-2; the match to TRBD1 covers 9 bases. V shed 2 bases, J shed 2 bases, and the junction held 12 bases outside the gene matches. CDR1 and CDR2 (germline): KGHSH, LQKENI. The CDR3 runs 18 residues. CDR3 protein: CASSPAIQGAQGNYGYTF. The CDR3 nucleotides read TGTGCCAGCTCACCAGCCATACAGGGGGCGCAGGGAAACTATGGCTACACCTTC.

V usage is TRBV28 and J usage is TRBJ2-7; D gene ambiguous. The V gene lost 3 bases and the J gene lost 5 bases, with 14 bases spanning the gap. This CDR3 is built from 14 residues. CDR1 and CDR2 (germline): MDHEN, SYDVKM. The CDR3 is CASSFPHLLDEQYF. CDR3 sequence (DNA): TGTGCCAGCAGTTTCCCCCACCTACTTGACGAGCAGTACTTC.

This chain connects TRBV6-5 to TRBJ2-7; 7 bases line up with TRBD1. The CDR3 extends over 13 amino acids. Losses at the gene ends were 6 bases for V and 3 bases for J; bases not matched to a gene: 5. Germline V gene data show CDR1 as MNHEY and CDR2 as SVGAGI. CDR3 sequence (DNA): TGTGCCAGCAGAAAAACAGGGGACTACGAGCAGTACTTC. The encoded protein is CASRKTGDYEQYF.

In DNA form, the CDR3 reads TGTGCCAGCAGCTTAACAGGGCCAGATACGCAGTATTTT. The encoded protein is CASSLTGPDTQYF. The rearrangement links TRBV7-6 to TRBJ2-3, with D perhaps matching TRBD1 (6 bases). Germline V gene lookup returns CDR1 SGHVS and CDR2 FNYEAQ. V gave up 2 bases and J gave up 4 bases, with 7 bases separating them. The CDR3 has 13 amino acids.

The chain joins TRBV7-9 to TRBJ2-2; 7 bases map to TRBD2. After removal of 1 base from V and 0 bases from J, the junction contained 2 bases not matched to a gene. The CDR3 contains 16 residues. Germline V lookup: CDR1 SEHNR, CDR2 FQNEAQ (reference sequence). DNA of the CDR3: TGTGCCAGCAGCTTAGGGGGGGGACCGAACACCGGGGAGCTGTTTTTT. Protein product: CASSLGGGPNTGELFF.

This sequence joins TRBV5-4 and TRBJ2-7; unclear D gene. Germline V CDR1 and CDR2: SGHNT, YYREEE (reference sequence). There are 16 residues in the CDR3. Trimming left V 0 bases short and J 0 bases short, with 13 bases between. CDR3 sequence reads: CASSLEPLTLSYEQYF. In DNA, the CDR3 is TGTGCCAGCAGCTTGGAGCCCTTAACCCTCTCCTACGAGCAGTACTTC.

The CDR3 protein is CASSYSRENTEAFF. The CDR3 DNA follows: TGTGCCAGCAGTTACTCCAGGGAGAACACTGAAGCTTTCTTT. This rearrangement joins TRBV6-5 to TRBJ1-1; D might be TRBD1 (5 bases). There are 14 residues in the CDR3. V lost 0 bases, J lost 1 base, and 6 bases lay in between. CDR1 is MNHEY and CDR2 is SVGAGI in the germline V gene.

V gene TRBV4-1 combines with J gene TRBJ1-5; a weak D match, TRBD1 (5 bases). Trimming cost V 0 bases and J 2 bases, with 11 bases left between them. The germline V gene encodes CDR1 MGHRA and CDR2 YSYEKL. The CDR3 runs 16 residues. Here the CDR3 DNA reads TGCGCCAGCAGCCAAGATTATTGGGGCGGCAATCAGCCCCAGCATTTT. Protein sequence: CASSQDYWGGNQPQHF.

A single count supports this clone. For the CDR3, the DNA is TGTGCCAGCACCCTTTACGGCAGGGTAAACGAGCAGTACTTC. It specifies CASTLYGRVNEQYF. The chain has TRBV28 and TRBJ2-7; weak D call: TRBD1 (5 bases). This CDR3 has 14 residues. Germline loops: CDR1 MDHEN, CDR2 SYDVKM. V lost 7 bases and J 5 bases, leaving 18 bases between the germline ends. The full variable domain, with the rest looked up from reference TRBV28 and TRBJ2-7, is DVKVTQSSRYLVKRTGEKVFLECVQDMDHENMFWYRQDPGLGLRLIYFSYDVKMKEKGDIPEGYSVSREKKERFSLILESASTNQTSMYLCASTLYGRVNEQYFGPGTRLTVT.

J is TRBJ1-2 and V is TRBV6-5; D is ambiguous. From germline, CDR1 is MNHEY and CDR2 SVGAGI. There are 13 residues in the CDR3. Trimming shortened V by 7 bases and J by 4 bases, and 13 bases separated the two germline ends. The DNA of the CDR3 is TGTGCCAGCACCAAGGAGCGGCTCTATGGCTACACCTTC. This codes for CASTKERLYGYTF.